The entry that follows covers one T cell receptor beta chain sequence. Its antigen is currently unknown. This entry comes from a study of response to subunit inactivated influenza vaccine. Each CDR3 protein gets one entry after TCRdb re-called the RT-PCR reads with MiXCR. Among 800,000 or so distinct CDR3 sequences listed, 21% were seen once. Overall study findings and caveats: Authors proposed each seasonal influenza vaccination draws in few new T cells.

The CDR3 is made up of 18 amino acids. Losses at the gene ends were 2 bases for V and 8 bases for J; bases not matched to a gene: 14. The germline V gene has CDR1 MGHRA and CDR2 YSYEKL. The genes are TRBV4-1 and TRBJ2-1; TRBD2 agrees at 11 bases. The clonotype was recovered from a man in his fifties who received an inactivated influenza vaccine. The starting material was PBMCs from blood, obtained roughly 5 days after vaccination. The CDR3 protein is CASSQRKVAGGPVYEQFF. The CDR3 region has the DNA TGCGCCAGCAGCCAACGTAAAGTAGCGGGAGGGCCGGTCTATGAGCAGTTCTTC.